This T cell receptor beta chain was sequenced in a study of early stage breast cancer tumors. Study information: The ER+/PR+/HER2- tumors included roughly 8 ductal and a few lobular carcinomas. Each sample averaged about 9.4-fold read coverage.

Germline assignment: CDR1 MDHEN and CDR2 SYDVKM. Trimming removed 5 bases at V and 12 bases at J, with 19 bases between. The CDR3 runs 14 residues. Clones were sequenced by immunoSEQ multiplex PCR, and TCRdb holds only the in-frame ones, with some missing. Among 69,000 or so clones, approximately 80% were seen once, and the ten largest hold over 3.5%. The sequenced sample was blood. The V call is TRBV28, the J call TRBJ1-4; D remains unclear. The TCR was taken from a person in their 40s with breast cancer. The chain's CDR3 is CASSPAGGIPQLFF. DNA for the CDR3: TGTGCCAGCAGTCCAGCCGGCGGCATACCCCAACTGTTTTTT.